This T cell receptor beta chain appears in the sequencing data of a study of spatial heterogeneity in lung cancer. Study in general: Within raw reads, each unique TCR and UMI combination appeared on average more than ten times.

V dropped 6 bases and J dropped 2 bases, with 18 bases sitting between them. Germline-derived CDR1 and CDR2 are MNHNS and SASEGT. The CDR3 is 16 amino acids. Study-level results: Counts of expanded alpha and beta TCRs within tumors tracked the tumor nonsynonymous mutation count.

This clonotype ranks as medium-sized. Its antigen is unknown. TCRdb redid the calling of the 5' RACE reads with MiXCR, one entry per CDR3 protein. The sample lists over 9,000 distinct CDR3 sequences, just over 14% occurring once. Time point noted: sample taken at primary tumor resection. Donors were fewer than 90 untreated early-stage non-small cell lung cancer patients. Material for sequencing was whole RNA from tumor, nontumor lung or frozen PBMC, left unsorted. This TCR derives from a male donor with early-stage non-small cell lung cancer. The sequencing here drew on lung tumor tissue, taken at surgery. The V gene is TRBV6-1, the J gene TRBJ2-3; D unclear. The CDR3 nucleotides read TGTGCCAGCAGCGAAACAATAGGCCTGCACACAGATACGCAGTATTTT. Amino acids: CASSETIGLHTDTQYF.